These 10 T cell receptor beta chains were sequenced from one sample in a study of blood T cell repertoires in COVID-19. This table comes from immunoSEQ multiplex PCR, and its TCRdb copy is limited to in-frame clones, with some not included. The sample includes about 49,000 clones, approximately 87% of them seen just once. Sample: peripheral blood. The receptors here all came from a human donor in a cohort sampled during active COVID-19.

The chain uses TRBV19 and TRBJ2-3; 7 nucleotides line up with TRBD2. The ends lost 5 bases at V and 0 bases at J; junction bases unmatched: 5. This CDR3 region has 15 residues. Germline CDR1 LNHDA, CDR2 SQIVND (reference sequence). DNA of the CDR3: TGTGCCAGTAGTCCTGGCGGGGGAAGCACAGATACGCAGTATTTT. Protein sequence: CASSPGGGSTDTQYF.

The chain joins TRBV5-4 to TRBJ2-7; D call uncertain. V lost 3 bases to trimming and J lost 2 bases, with 18 bases between them. There are 16 residues in the CDR3. Germline assignment: CDR1 SGHNT and CDR2 YYREEE (reference sequence). This CDR3 reads CASSSTQTSTTYEQYF. The CDR3 DNA sequence: TGTGCCAGCAGCTCAACTCAGACAAGTACGACCTACGAGCAGTACTTC.

J is TRBJ1-1 and V is TRBV7-9; 8 bases agree with TRBD1. Unmatched junction bases numbered 14, after V lost 6 bases and J lost 11 bases. The CDR3 runs 14 residues. CDR1 is SEHNR and CDR2 is FQNEAQ in the germline V gene (reference sequence). CDR3 in DNA: TGTGCCAGCAGACCCGGGACAGGATCCCTGAGGGCTTTCTTT. Protein: CASRPGTGSLRAFF.

The V call is TRBV19, the J call TRBJ1-1, with 8 bases lining up with TRBD1. The CDR3 loop spans 16 amino acids. CDR1 is LNHDA, CDR2 SQIVND, per germline (reference sequence). Trimming removed 4 bases from V and 2 bases from J; junction bases left unmatched: 9. CDR3 protein: CASSKGGGQDNTEAFF. CDR3 sequence (DNA): TGTGCCAGTAGTAAGGGGGGGGGACAGGATAACACTGAAGCTTTCTTT.

The genes are TRBV5-1 and TRBJ2-7, with TRBD1 identical over 7 bases. This CDR3 has 14 amino acids. The V gene's germline CDR1 is SGHRS and CDR2 YFSETQ. The trim removed 0 bases at V and 2 bases at J, leaving 2 bases unmatched. The CDR3 loop reads CASSLARGTYEQYF. CDR3 DNA sequence: TGCGCCAGCAGCTTGGCCAGGGGGACCTACGAGCAGTACTTC.

The rearrangement joins TRBV6-5 to TRBJ1-3; 8 bases are a match to TRBD1. CDR1 is MNHEY and CDR2 is SVGAGI in the germline V gene. The trim removed 6 bases at V and 2 bases at J, leaving 6 bases unmatched. The CDR3 totals 15 residues. The CDR3 region has the DNA TGTGCCAGCAGATGGGACAGGCGGACTGGAAACACCATATATTTT. This encodes CASRWDRRTGNTIYF.

The chain employs TRBV24-1 and TRBJ2-7; D call uncertain. V shed 3 bases and J shed 6 bases, with 8 bases lying between them. Per germline, CDR1 KGHDR and CDR2 SFDVKD. The CDR3 length is 12 residues. CDR3 in amino acids: CATSDTKSEQYF. CDR3 bases: TGTGCCACCAGTGATACAAAGTCCGAGCAGTACTTC.

The rearrangement joins TRBV25-1 to TRBJ1-2; TRBD1 aligns across 8 bases. The J segment lost 5 bases and the V segment lost 3 bases, leaving 8 bases of the junction unmatched. CDR3 length equals 15 residues. Germline V gene data show CDR1 as MGHDK and CDR2 as SYGVNS. CDR3 sequence: CASSEQGAKAYGYTF. DNA of the CDR3: TGTGCCAGCAGTGAGCAGGGGGCGAAGGCTTATGGCTACACCTTC.

This sequence joins TRBV2 and TRBJ1-2, with TRBD1 matching over 7 bases. Trimming removed 3 bases from V and 4 bases from J; junction bases left unmatched: 2. CDR1 is SNHLY and CDR2 is FYNNEI in the germline V gene. CDR3 size: 13 residues. CDR3 loop: CASSDSGGYGYTF. The CDR3 DNA follows: TGTGCCAGCAGTGATTCAGGGGGCTATGGCTACACCTTC. The entire variable domain, with the rest obtained from reference TRBV2 and TRBJ1-2, is as follows: EPEVTQTPSHQVTQMGQEVILRCVPISNHLYFYWYRQILGQKVEFLVSFYNNEISEKSEIFDDQFSVERPDGSNFTLKIRSTKLEDSAMYFCASSDSGGYGYTFGSGTRLTVV.

The genes are TRBV11-3 and TRBJ1-1; maybe TRBD1 (6 bases). The germline V gene has CDR1 SGHNT and CDR2 YENEEA. The V end was cut by 3 bases, the J end by 6 bases, with 11 bases between. This CDR3 has 13 amino acids. The CDR3 DNA sequence: TGTGCCAGCAGCTTGGGGGAGGGGGCTGAAGCTTTCTTT. Protein sequence: CASSLGEGAEAFF.